These 30 T cell receptor beta chains were all obtained from the same sample, sequenced in a study of T cell responses to AZD1222 COVID-19 vaccine. Assay: immunoSEQ multiplex PCR; the TCRdb copy retains only in-frame clones and omits some. The sample records approximately 150,000 clones, 85% to 90% being singletons. Sequenced here: peripheral blood, sampled on day 0 of AZD1222 vaccination. These receptors were collected from an adult in good health.

The V call is TRBV6-4, the J call TRBJ2-7, with D perhaps matching TRBD2 (6 bases). Germline V gene lookup returns CDR1 MRHNA and CDR2 SNTAGT. V lost 4 bases, J lost 0 bases, and 28 bases lay in between. The CDR3 length is 20 residues. CDR3 loop: CASSGAPPGPRELSSYEQYF. The CDR3 DNA reads as TGTGCCAGCAGTGGAGCTCCACCGGGGCCTCGGGAGTTAAGCTCCTACGAGCAGTACTTC.

The CDR3 reads CATSDPRHSTDTQYF. The CDR3 DNA follows: TGTGCCACCAGTGATCCACGTCATAGCACAGATACGCAGTATTTT. V and J are TRBV24-1 and TRBJ2-3, with D hard to call. The germline CDR1 and CDR2 sequences are KGHDR and SFDVKD. There are 15 residues in the CDR3. The V end was cut by 3 bases, the J end by 0 bases, with 9 bases between.

This rearrangement joins TRBV25-1 to TRBJ1-2; D perhaps matches TRBD1 (5 bases). Germline CDR1 reads MGHDK; CDR2 reads SYGVNS. Between the trimmed V and J ends, which lost 4 bases and 7 bases, there was a span of 10 bases. The CDR3 sequence is 12 residues long. In nucleotides, the CDR3 is TGTGCCAGCAGTGTGGGGGGGGTTGGCTACACCTTC. This codes for CASSVGGVGYTF.

The chain has TRBV4-3 and TRBJ2-3; no clear D. The CDR3 runs 15 residues. With 0 bases removed from V and 0 bases from J, the gap between germline ends came to 7 bases. CDR1 is LGHNA, CDR2 YSLEER, per germline. CDR3 DNA: TGCGCCAGCAGCCAAGATCCTAGTAGCACAGATACGCAGTATTTT. It translates to CASSQDPSSTDTQYF.

The chain combines TRBV10-2 with TRBJ1-1; 7 bases are a match to TRBD1. Germline V gene sequence: CDR1 WSHSY, CDR2 SAAADI. The CDR3 has 14 residues. Trimming took 11 bases from V and 4 from J; bases not matched to a gene: 13. CDR3 amino acids: CASAQGDDSTEAFF. The CDR3 bases are TGCGCCTCAGCCCAGGGGGATGATAGCACTGAAGCTTTCTTT.

The V call is TRBV6-1, the J call TRBJ1-5; D not certain. Trimming pared 2 bases from V and 0 bases from J, leaving 14 bases between. The CDR3 extends over 17 amino acids. Per germline, CDR1 MNHNS and CDR2 SASEGT. The CDR3 DNA is TGTGCCAGCAGTGAATCGCCAGGAATCTTTAGCAATCAGCCCCAGCATTTT. Its protein is CASSESPGIFSNQPQHF.

The chain links TRBV18 to TRBJ1-2, with D tentatively TRBD1 (6 bases). Germline V gene lookup returns CDR1 KGHSH and CDR2 LQKENI. The length of the CDR3 is 11 residues. V lost 10 bases and J lost 8, with 14 bases in between. The CDR3 nucleotides are TGTGCCACCACGGGGGGCGGAGGCTACACCTTC. It codes for CATTGGGGYTF. The complete variable domain, with remaining parts taken from reference TRBV18 and TRBJ1-2, reads NAGVMQNPRHLVRRRGQEARLRCSPMKGHSHVYWYRQLPEEGLKFMVYLQKENIIDESGMPKERFSAEFPKEGPSILRIQQVVRGDSAAYFCATTGGGGYTFGSGTRLTVV.

CDR3 DNA: TGCAGCGTTCCGGGACAGGGGGTTTGGACCACTGAAGCTTTCTTT. Translating it yields CSVPGQGVWTTEAFF. This rearrangement joins TRBV29-1 to TRBJ1-1; TRBD1 matches 11 bases. This CDR3 has 15 residues. Germline assignment: CDR1 SQVTM and CDR2 ANQGSEA. Losses at the gene ends were 5 bases for V and 4 bases for J; bases not matched to a gene: 9.

V and J are TRBV25-1 and TRBJ1-2; maybe TRBD1 (5 bases). Trimming cost V 8 bases and J 1 base, with 14 bases left between them. The CDR3 is 14 residues long. CDR1 is MGHDK, CDR2 SYGVNS, per germline. Here the CDR3 DNA reads TGTGCCAGCTCCGGCGGGGGGAGTAACTATGGCTACACCTTC. Translation gives CASSGGGSNYGYTF.

In DNA, the CDR3 is TGTGCCAGCAGCTTAGGGTCCAGGGTCAATGAGCAGTTCTTC. It specifies CASSLGSRVNEQFF. V and J are TRBV11-1 and TRBJ2-1, with a weak D call TRBD1 (5 bases). The germline CDR1 and CDR2 sequences are SGHAT and FQDESV (reference sequence). Trimming shortened V by 1 base and J by 6 bases, and 10 bases separated the two germline ends. The length of the CDR3 is 14 residues.

The CDR3 DNA reads TGTGCCAGCAGCCAAGGAACCGGGACAGGGGTTGAAAAACTGTTTTTT. Its translation is CASSQGTGTGVEKLFF. The V gene is TRBV3-1 (or the pseudogene TRBV3-2), the J gene TRBJ1-4; 10 bases match TRBD1. Germline CDR1 and CDR2: LGHDT and YNNKEL (reference sequence). Germline trimming cut 1 base from V and 7 bases from J; bases unmatched to any gene: 6. The CDR3 extends over 16 amino acids.

V is TRBV2 and J is TRBJ1-4, with TRBD1 identical over 9 bases. J lost 6 bases, V lost 6 bases, and 8 bases had no gene match. The CDR3 is 15 amino acids. The germline gives CDR1 SNHLY, CDR2 FYNNEI. CDR3 sequence (DNA): TGTGCCAGCAGAGATTTGGACAGGGGTTATGAAAAACTGTTTTTT. Translating gives CASRDLDRGYEKLFF. Filled out from reference TRBV2 and TRBJ1-4, the complete variable domain reads EPEVTQTPSHQVTQMGQEVILRCVPISNHLYFYWYRQILGQKVEFLVSFYNNEISEKSEIFDDQFSVERPDGSNFTLKIRSTKLEDSAMYFCASRDLDRGYEKLFFGSGTQLSVL.

This clone has a single count. The rearrangement uses TRBV5-1 and TRBJ2-3, with D perhaps assigned TRBD1 or TRBD2 (9 bases each). CDR1 and CDR2 (germline): SGHRS, YFSETQ. V lost 3 bases to trimming and J lost 1 base, with 21 bases between them. The CDR3 loop spans 18 amino acids. CDR3: CASSSGTGTSRGTDTQYF. The CDR3, as DNA: TGCGCCAGCAGCTCCGGGACAGGGACTAGCAGAGGCACAGATACGCAGTATTTT.

The V gene is TRBV6-5, the J gene TRBJ1-5, with D maybe TRBD1 (6 bases). The CDR3 totals 14 residues. Per the germline V gene, CDR1 is MNHEY and CDR2 is SVGAGI. V was trimmed by 6 bases and J by 1 base, leaving 10 bases between them. CDR3 DNA: TGTGCCAGCAGCCAAGACAGGAGCAATCAGCCCCAGCATTTT. Protein product: CASSQDRSNQPQHF.

The chain carries TRBV15 and TRBJ2-7, with 14 bases lining up with TRBD2. This CDR3 is 16 amino acids long. The V and J ends lost 3 bases and 6 bases, in that order; junction bases with no gene match: 7. CDR1 is LNHNV, CDR2 YYDKDF, per germline (reference sequence). DNA of the CDR3: TGTGCCACCAGCAGGGGGGGACTAGCGGGAGTCGGCGAGCAGTACTTC. This codes for CATSRGGLAGVGEQYF.

As to this clone: The identical CDR3 is also encoded by other nucleotide sequences in the sample. The chain employs TRBV28 and TRBJ1-5, with 9 bases that match TRBD1. The CDR3 extends over 14 amino acids. Losses at the gene ends were 6 bases for V and 4 bases for J; bases not matched to a gene: 4. The germline CDR1 and CDR2 sequences are MDHEN and SYDVKM. The CDR3 coding sequence is TGTGCCAGCAGCTCTGGACAGGGGAATCAGCCCCAGCATTTT. Translating gives CASSSGQGNQPQHF.

The chain recombines TRBV18 with TRBJ1-1; D is uncertain. CDR3 length: 16 residues. Germline V gives CDR1 KGHSH, CDR2 LQKENI. The V and J ends lost 3 bases and 0 bases respectively, with 14 bases between them. The CDR3 DNA follows: TGTGCCAGCTCACCTCCCACGCCGGGGATGAACACTGAAGCTTTCTTT. Encoded protein: CASSPPTPGMNTEAFF.

This chain connects TRBV6-6 to TRBJ1-2; D is ambiguous. Trimming left V 11 bases short and J 3 bases short, with 13 bases between. CDR1 and CDR2 (germline): MNHNY, SVGAGI (reference sequence). The CDR3 totals 12 residues. CDR3 in amino acids: CAARGLDYGYTF. The CDR3 DNA reads as TGTGCCGCCCGCGGGTTAGACTATGGCTACACCTTC.

This sequence joins TRBV7-3 and TRBJ1-1; no firm D call. The germline V gene encodes CDR1 SGHTA and CDR2 FQGTGA. The ends were cut back, 2 bases at V and 1 base at J, with 14 bases in the middle. This CDR3 region has 16 residues. The CDR3 region has the DNA TGTGCCAGCAGCTTAGATGGGTTTGGGAAGAACACTGAAGCTTTCTTT. It translates to CASSLDGFGKNTEAFF.

The chain carries TRBV11-2 and TRBJ1-6, with 8 bases fitting TRBD1. CDR3 length equals 15 residues. J was trimmed by 10 bases and V by 5 bases; bases with no gene match: 10. Germline V gene sequence: CDR1 SGHAT, CDR2 FQNNGV. In DNA, the CDR3 is TGTGCCAGCAGCACGTTCGGACAGGGTGGATCACCCCTCCACTTT. Its protein product is CASSTFGQGGSPLHF.

The chain employs TRBV21-1 and TRBJ2-5; TRBD1, as called in the table, went unchecked against the DNA. TRBV21-1 is described as a pseudogene. The CDR3 is made up of 14 amino acids. In DNA, the CDR3 is TGTGCCAGCTCACCCGGACACCACCAAGAGACCCAGTACTTC. It codes for CASSPGHHQETQYF.

The chain joins TRBV27 to TRBJ1-3; D remains unclear. The V gene's germline CDR1 is MNHEY and CDR2 SMNVEV (reference sequence). V lost 5 bases and J 0 bases, leaving 11 bases between the germline ends. The CDR3 is 15 residues long. CDR3 sequence: CASSPNTVSGNTIYF. The CDR3 nucleotides are TGTGCCAGCAGTCCCAATACTGTCTCTGGAAACACCATATATTTT.

The chain joins TRBV27 to TRBJ2-1; D is possibly TRBD1 or TRBD2 (6 bases each). Germline assignment: CDR1 MNHEY and CDR2 SMNVEV (reference sequence). This CDR3 region has 13 residues. Trimming shortened V by 5 bases and J by 8 bases, and 13 bases separated the two germline ends. This chain's CDR3 is CASSPWGADEQFF. The CDR3, as DNA: TGTGCCAGCAGTCCGTGGGGGGCGGATGAGCAGTTCTTC.

The V and J genes are TRBV11-2 and TRBJ1-4; no definite D call. CDR3 length: 15 residues. The V gene lost 0 bases and the J gene lost 5 bases, with 10 bases spanning the gap. Germline CDR1 is SGHAT and CDR2 is FQNNGV. CDR3 DNA sequence: TGTGCCAGCAGCTTAGAACGGGTCTTGAATGAAAAACTGTTTTTT. Translation gives CASSLERVLNEKLFF. Drawing the rest from reference TRBV11-2 and TRBJ1-4, the complete variable domain is EAGVAQSPRYKIIEKRQSVAFWCNPISGHATLYWYQQILGQGPKLLIQFQNNGVVDDSQLPKDRFSAERLKGVDSTLKIQPAKLEDSAVYLCASSLERVLNEKLFFGSGTQLSVL.

The V gene is TRBV2, the J gene TRBJ1-6; tentative D call: TRBD1 (5 bases). In germline, CDR1 is SNHLY, CDR2 FYNNEI. V was cut by 6 bases and J by 6 bases, with 15 bases left in between. The CDR3 extends over 15 amino acids. Here the CDR3 reads CASRSRGVPNSPLHF. CDR3 DNA sequence: TGTGCCAGCAGATCTCGGGGGGTCCCTAATTCACCCCTCCACTTT.

This clone was found once. The chain combines TRBV2 with TRBJ1-1, with 8 bases aligning to TRBD1. From germline, CDR1 is SNHLY and CDR2 FYNNEI. The CDR3 runs to 15 residues. V shed 1 base and J 4 bases; nucleotides not matched to a gene: 5. The CDR3 protein is CASSEEGTGSTEAFF. The CDR3 nucleotides read TGTGCCAGCAGTGAAGAGGGGACAGGTAGCACTGAAGCTTTCTTT.

This chain uses TRBV11-2 with TRBJ2-7, with TRBD1 as a possible D gene (5 bases). Germline assignment: CDR1 SGHAT and CDR2 FQNNGV. Trimming removed 3 bases at V and 2 bases at J, with 14 bases between. The CDR3 has 15 amino acids. The CDR3 DNA follows: TGTGCCAGCAGCTTCAGCCCGCAGGGAACCTACGAGCAGTACTTC. Its protein product is CASSFSPQGTYEQYF.

The gene calls are TRBV28 and TRBJ2-2; 11 bases are shared with TRBD1. V shed 6 bases and J 5 bases; nucleotides not matched to a gene: 5. Germline CDR1 MDHEN, CDR2 SYDVKM. The length of the CDR3 is 15 residues. CDR3 bases: TGTGCCAGCAGCCGGACAGGGGGCTTAACCGGGGAGCTGTTTTTT. Translated: CASSRTGGLTGELFF.

The chain recombines TRBV20-1 with TRBJ1-5; 8 nucleotides agree with TRBD1. The germline V gene has CDR1 DFQATT and CDR2 SNEGSKA (reference sequence). CDR3 length: 17 residues. The V gene end was trimmed by 3 bases and the J gene end by 6 bases; junction bases not matched to a gene: 16. CDR3 sequence (DNA): TGCAGTGCTAGTAGAGACAGGGGAGGGCTTTTTCGTCAGCCCCAGCATTTT. Encoded protein: CSASRDRGGLFRQPQHF.

The rearrangement links TRBV3-1 (or the pseudogene TRBV3-2) to TRBJ1-3; TRBD1 is a possible D gene (5 bases). V was clipped by 0 bases and J by 3 bases, with 24 bases between them. Germline V CDR1 and CDR2: LGHDT, YNNKEL (reference sequence). The CDR3 extends over 20 amino acids. The CDR3 protein is CASSQDLAGSTGAFGNTIYF. CDR3 DNA: TGTGCCAGCAGCCAAGATCTCGCAGGGAGCACCGGCGCCTTTGGAAACACCATATATTTT.